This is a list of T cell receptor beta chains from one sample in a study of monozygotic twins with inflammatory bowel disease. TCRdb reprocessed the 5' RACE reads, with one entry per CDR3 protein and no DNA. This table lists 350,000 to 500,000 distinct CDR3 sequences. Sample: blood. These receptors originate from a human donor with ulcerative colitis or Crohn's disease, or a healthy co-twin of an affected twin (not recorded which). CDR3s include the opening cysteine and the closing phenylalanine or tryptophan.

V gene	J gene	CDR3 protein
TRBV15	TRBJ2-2	CATSRGTGELFF
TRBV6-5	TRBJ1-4	CASSYSPQGAEKLFF
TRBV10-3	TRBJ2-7	CAISAVGTGGESAYEQYF
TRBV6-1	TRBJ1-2	CASSLNRDGRGYGYTF
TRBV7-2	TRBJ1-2	CASSLADRGSGGYTF
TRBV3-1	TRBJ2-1	CASSRDYSYNEQFF
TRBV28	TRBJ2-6	CASQTSSGANVLTF
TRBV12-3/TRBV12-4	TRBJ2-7	CASSLFQTQRDYEQYF
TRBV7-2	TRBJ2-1	CANSLGRGQFF
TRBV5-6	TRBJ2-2	CASSRLDRNTGELFF
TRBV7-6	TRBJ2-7	CASSLEEAYEQYF
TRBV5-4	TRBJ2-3	CASSLVGLPSDTQYF
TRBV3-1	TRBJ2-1	CASSQGSMAYNEQFF
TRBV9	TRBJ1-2	CASSVGTEANYGYTF
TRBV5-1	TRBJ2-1	CASSPSGENNEQFF
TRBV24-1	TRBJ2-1	CATSDSRAGGLNEQFF
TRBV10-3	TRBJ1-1	CAMGTGWRDTEAFF
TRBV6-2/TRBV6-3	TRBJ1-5	CASSFRTGGAPQHF
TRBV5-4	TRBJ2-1	CASSGRGGEEQFF
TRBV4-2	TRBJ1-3	CASSQPAGSSGNTIYF
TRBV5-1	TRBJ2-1	CASSLALGGDEQFF
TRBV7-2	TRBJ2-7	CASSFLAYEQYF
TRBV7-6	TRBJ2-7	CASSLAPQGGTYEQYF
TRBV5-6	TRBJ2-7	CASSFRESQSAYEQYF
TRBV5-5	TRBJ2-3	CASSLSLQVTDTQYF
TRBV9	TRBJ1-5	CASSVEGAGQPQHF
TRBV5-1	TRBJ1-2	CASSLKGQGYTF
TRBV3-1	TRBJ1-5	CASSTAGPNNQPQHF
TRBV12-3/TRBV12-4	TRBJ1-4	CASSPANRVTNEKLFF
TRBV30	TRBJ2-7	CALSPQATYEQYF
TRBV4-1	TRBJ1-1	CASSHLGLNTEAFF
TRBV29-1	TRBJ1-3	CSVEDRRGATGNTIYF
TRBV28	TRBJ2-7	CASSSPDRYYEQYF
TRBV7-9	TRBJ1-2	CASSPSIVNYGYTF
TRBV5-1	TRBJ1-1	CASNLGAVTGTEAFF
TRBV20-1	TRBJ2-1	CSASGGEIEQFF
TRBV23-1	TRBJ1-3	CASSHKGFGNTIYF
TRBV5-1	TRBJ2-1	CASSLGQGRDNEQFF
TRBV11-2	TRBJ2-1	CASRQSQGTFYNEQFF
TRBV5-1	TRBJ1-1	CASSLAVQGTEAFF
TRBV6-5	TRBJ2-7	CASSYRQTPGYEQYF
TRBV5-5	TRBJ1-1	CASSYRQGIEAFF
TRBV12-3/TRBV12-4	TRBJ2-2	CASSLDVGELFF
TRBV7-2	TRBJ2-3	CASSLATSGRRDTQYF
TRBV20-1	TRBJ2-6	CSALPRGANVLTF
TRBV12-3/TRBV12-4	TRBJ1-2	CASSLYEGYGYTF
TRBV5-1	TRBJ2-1	CASSAGLAENEQFF
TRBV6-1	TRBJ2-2	CATQRTASTGELFF
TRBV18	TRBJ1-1	CASSPQKTVEAFF
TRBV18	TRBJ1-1	CASSGPRVMNTEAFF
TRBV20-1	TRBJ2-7	CSARDVGTNYEQYF
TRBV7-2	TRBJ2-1	CASSPEGLPNAEQFF
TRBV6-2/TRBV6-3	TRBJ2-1	CASIKGGTSGYNEQFF
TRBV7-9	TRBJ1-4	CASSGLGRQNNEKLFF